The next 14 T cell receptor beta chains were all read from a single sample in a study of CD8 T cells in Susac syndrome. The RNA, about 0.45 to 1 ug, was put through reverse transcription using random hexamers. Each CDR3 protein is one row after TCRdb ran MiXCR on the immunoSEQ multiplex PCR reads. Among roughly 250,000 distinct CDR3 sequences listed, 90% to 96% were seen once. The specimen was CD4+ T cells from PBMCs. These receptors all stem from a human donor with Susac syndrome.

CDR3 DNA: TGCGCCAGCAGCTTGGAGAGTGGGGTCGGTCAGCCCCAGCATTTT. Its translation: CASSLESGVGQPQHF. The rearrangement uses TRBV5-1 and TRBJ1-5; D remains ambiguous. Trimming pared 0 bases from V and 6 bases from J, leaving 13 bases between. This CDR3 contains 15 residues. Germline values: CDR1 SGHRS, CDR2 YFSETQ.

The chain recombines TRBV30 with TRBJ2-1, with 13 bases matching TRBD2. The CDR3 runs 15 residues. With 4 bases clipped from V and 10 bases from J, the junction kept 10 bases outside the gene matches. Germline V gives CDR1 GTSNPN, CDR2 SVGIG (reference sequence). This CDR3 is CAWTPGTSGRDEQFF. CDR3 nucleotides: TGTGCCTGGACCCCAGGAACTAGCGGGAGGGACGAGCAGTTCTTC.

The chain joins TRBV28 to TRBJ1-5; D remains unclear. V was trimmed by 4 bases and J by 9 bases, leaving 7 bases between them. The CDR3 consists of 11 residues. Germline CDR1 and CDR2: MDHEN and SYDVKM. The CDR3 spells CASSSRWPQHF. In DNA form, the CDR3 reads TGTGCCAGCAGTTCCCGATGGCCCCAGCATTTT. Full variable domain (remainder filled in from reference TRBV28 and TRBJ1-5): DVKVTQSSRYLVKRTGEKVFLECVQDMDHENMFWYRQDPGLGLRLIYFSYDVKMKEKGDIPEGYSVSREKKERFSLILESASTNQTSMYLCASSSRWPQHFGDGTRLSIL.

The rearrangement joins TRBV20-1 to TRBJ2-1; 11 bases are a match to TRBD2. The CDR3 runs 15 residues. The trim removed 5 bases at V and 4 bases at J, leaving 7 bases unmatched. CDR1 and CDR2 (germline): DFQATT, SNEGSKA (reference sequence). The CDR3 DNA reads TGCAGTGCTCGCCCCGGACTAGCGGGTTACAATGAGCAGTTCTTC. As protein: CSARPGLAGYNEQFF.

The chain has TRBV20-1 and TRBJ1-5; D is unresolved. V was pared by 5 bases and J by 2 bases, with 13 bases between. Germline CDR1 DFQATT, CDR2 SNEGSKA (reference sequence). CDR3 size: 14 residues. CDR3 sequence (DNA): TGCAGTGCTCAGCCGACATGGGGCAATCAGCCCCAGCATTTT. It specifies CSAQPTWGNQPQHF.

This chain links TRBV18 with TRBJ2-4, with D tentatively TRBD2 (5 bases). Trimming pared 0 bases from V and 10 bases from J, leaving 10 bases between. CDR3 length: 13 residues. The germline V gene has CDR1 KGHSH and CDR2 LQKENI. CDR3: CASSPPSDLIQYF. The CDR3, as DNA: TGTGCCAGCTCACCACCTAGCGATCTGATTCAGTACTTC.

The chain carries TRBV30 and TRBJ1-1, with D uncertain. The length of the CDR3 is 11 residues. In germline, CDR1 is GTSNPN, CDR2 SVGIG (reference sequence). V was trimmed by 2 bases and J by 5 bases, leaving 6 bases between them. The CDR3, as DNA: TGTGCCTGGAGTATGGGGACTGAAGCTTTCTTT. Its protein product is CAWSMGTEAFF.

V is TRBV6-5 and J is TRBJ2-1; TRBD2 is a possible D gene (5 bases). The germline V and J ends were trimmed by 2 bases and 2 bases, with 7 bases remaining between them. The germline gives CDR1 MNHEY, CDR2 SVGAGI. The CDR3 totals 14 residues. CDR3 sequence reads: CASSYERPYNEQFF. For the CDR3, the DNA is TGTGCCAGCAGTTACGAGCGGCCCTACAATGAGCAGTTCTTC.

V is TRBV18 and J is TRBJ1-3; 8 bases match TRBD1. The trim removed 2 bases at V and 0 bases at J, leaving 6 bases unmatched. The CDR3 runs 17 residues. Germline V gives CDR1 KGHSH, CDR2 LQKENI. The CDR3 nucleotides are TGTGCCAGCTCACCAGGGGACAGGAGAAACTCTGGAAACACCATATATTTT. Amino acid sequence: CASSPGDRRNSGNTIYF.

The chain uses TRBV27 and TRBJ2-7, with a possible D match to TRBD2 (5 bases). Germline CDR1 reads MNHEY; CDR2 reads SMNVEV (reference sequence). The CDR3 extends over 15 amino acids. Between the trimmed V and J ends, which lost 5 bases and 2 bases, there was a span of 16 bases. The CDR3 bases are TGTGCCAGCAGTACCTTTGCGGGCAGCCCCTACGAGCAGTACTTC. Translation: CASSTFAGSPYEQYF.

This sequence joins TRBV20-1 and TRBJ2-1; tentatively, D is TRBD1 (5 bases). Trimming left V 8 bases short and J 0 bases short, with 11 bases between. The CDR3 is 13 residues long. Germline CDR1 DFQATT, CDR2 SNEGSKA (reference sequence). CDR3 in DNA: TGCAGTATCACCGGACACTCCTACAATGAGCAGTTCTTC. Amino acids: CSITGHSYNEQFF.

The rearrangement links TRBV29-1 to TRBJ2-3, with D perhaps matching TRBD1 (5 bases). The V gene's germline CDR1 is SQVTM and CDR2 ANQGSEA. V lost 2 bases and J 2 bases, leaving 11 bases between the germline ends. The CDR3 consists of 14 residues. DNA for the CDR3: TGCAGCGTTGAAAGACAGTTCTTCACAGATACGCAGTATTTT. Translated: CSVERQFFTDTQYF.

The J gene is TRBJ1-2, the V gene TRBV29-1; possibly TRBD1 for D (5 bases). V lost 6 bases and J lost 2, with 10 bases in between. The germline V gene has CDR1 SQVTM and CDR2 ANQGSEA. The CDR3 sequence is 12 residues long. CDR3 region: CSVEQVNYGYTF. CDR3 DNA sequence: TGCAGCGTGGAACAGGTGAACTATGGCTACACCTTC.

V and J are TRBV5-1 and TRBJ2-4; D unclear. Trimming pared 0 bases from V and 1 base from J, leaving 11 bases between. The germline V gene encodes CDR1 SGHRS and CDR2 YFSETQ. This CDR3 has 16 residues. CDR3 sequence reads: CASSLGTAFAKNIQYF. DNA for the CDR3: TGCGCCAGCAGCTTGGGGACGGCGTTCGCCAAAAACATTCAGTACTTC.